This TCR beta chain emerged from a study of Tregs in tolerant kidney transplant recipients. The nonmyeloablative bone marrow transplants came from related graft donors, with transient mixed chimerism. A remark on this clone: The DNA ends 3 residues before the CDR3 does, and the rest of the CDR3 is filled in from the germline J gene.

Deletions cut 5 bases from V and 2 bases from J, with 2 bases between. In germline, CDR1 is LNHDA, CDR2 SQIVND (reference sequence). This CDR3 has 11 amino acids. Assay: immunoSEQ multiplex PCR; the TCRdb copy retains only in-frame clones and omits some. The sample table sets out some 25,000 clones. The gene calls are TRBV19 and TRBJ2-3; D is unclear. The source material was CD4+ T cells from blood (PBMCs), sampled 6 months after the transplant. This TCR was recovered from a human patient who received a combined kidney and bone marrow transplant. Some T cells may be transferred from the graft donor. The CDR3: CASSYTDTQYF. The CDR3 bases that were read are TGTGCCAGTAGTTACACAGATACG.